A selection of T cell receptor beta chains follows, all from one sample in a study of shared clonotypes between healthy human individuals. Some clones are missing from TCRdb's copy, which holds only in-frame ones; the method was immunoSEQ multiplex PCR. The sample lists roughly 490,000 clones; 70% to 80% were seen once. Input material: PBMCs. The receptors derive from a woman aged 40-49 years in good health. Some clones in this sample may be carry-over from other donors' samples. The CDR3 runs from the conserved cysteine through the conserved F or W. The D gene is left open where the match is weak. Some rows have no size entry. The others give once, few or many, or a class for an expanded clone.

CDR3 protein: CASSLEGAGVAYNEQFF; CDR3 DNA: TGTGCCAGCAGTTTAGAGGGGGCCGGAGTCGCCTACAATGAGCAGTTCTTC; J gene: TRBJ2-1; D gene: TRBD1; clone size: -; V gene: TRBV27
CDR3 protein: CASSLQGGNEKLFF; CDR3 DNA: TGTGCCAGCAGTTTACAGGGAGGGAATGAAAAACTGTTTTTT; J gene: TRBJ1-4; D gene: -; clone size: many; V gene: TRBV28
CDR3 protein: CASSQPGGEQYF; CDR3 DNA: TGCGCCAGCAGCCAACCGGGGGGTGAGCAGTACTTC; J gene: TRBJ2-5; D gene: TRBD2; clone size: -; V gene: TRBV4-1
CDR3 protein: CAWSAGTGGYQETQYF; CDR3 DNA: TGTGCCTGGAGTGCCGGGACAGGGGGGTACCAAGAGACCCAGTACTTC; J gene: TRBJ2-5; D gene: TRBD1; clone size: once; V gene: TRBV30
CDR3 protein: CASSFWGRGKSDTQYF; CDR3 DNA: TGTGCCAGCAGTTTCTGGGGCAGAGGAAAATCAGATACGCAGTATTTT; J gene: TRBJ2-3; D gene: -; clone size: -; V gene: TRBV27
CDR3 protein: CTSSQRLAGSSYEQYF; CDR3 DNA: TGCACCAGCAGCCAAAGACTAGCGGGAAGCTCCTACGAGCAGTACTTC; J gene: TRBJ2-7; D gene: -; clone size: -; V gene: TRBV1
CDR3 protein: CASSPTGTQGLQETQYF; CDR3 DNA: TGTGCCAGCAGTCCCACCGGGACCCAAGGCCTCCAAGAGACCCAGTACTTC; J gene: TRBJ2-5; D gene: -; clone size: -; V gene: TRBV28
CDR3 protein: CASSYQASGTYGYTF; CDR3 DNA: TGTGCCAGCAGTTACCAGGCCAGCGGTACCTATGGCTACACCTTC; J gene: TRBJ1-2; D gene: -; clone size: -; V gene: TRBV6-5
CDR3 protein: CASSTGEEYEQYF; CDR3 DNA: TGTGCCAGCAGTACAGGGGAGGAGTACGAGCAGTACTTC; J gene: TRBJ2-7; D gene: -; clone size: once; V gene: TRBV27
CDR3 protein: CASRAGTTTYEQYF; CDR3 DNA: TGTGCCAGCAGGGCTGGGACTACGACCTACGAGCAGTACTTC; J gene: TRBJ2-7; D gene: TRBD2; clone size: -; V gene: TRBV2
CDR3 protein: CASSVGGSLYEQYF; CDR3 DNA: TGTGCCAGCAGCGTAGGGGGCTCCTTGTACGAGCAGTACTTC; J gene: TRBJ2-7; D gene: -; clone size: once; V gene: TRBV9
CDR3 protein: CASSPTGQGGTEAFF; CDR3 DNA: TGTGCTAGCAGCCCGACAGGGCAGGGGGGAACTGAAGCTTTCTTT; J gene: TRBJ1-1; D gene: TRBD1; clone size: -; V gene: TRBV7-7
CDR3 protein: CASWGREGGYEQYF; CDR3 DNA: TGTGCCAGCTGGGGGCGGGAGGGGGGCTACGAGCAGTACTTC; J gene: TRBJ2-7; D gene: TRBD2; clone size: -; V gene: TRBV6-1
CDR3 protein: CASSPAGTRHNEQFF; CDR3 DNA: TGTGCCAGCAGTCCCGCCGGGACTAGGCACAATGAGCAGTTCTTC; J gene: TRBJ2-1; D gene: TRBD2; clone size: -; V gene: TRBV27
CDR3 protein: CASSSRYTGELFF; CDR3 DNA: TGTGCCAGTAGTTCCCGCTACACCGGGGAGCTGTTTTTT; J gene: TRBJ2-2; D gene: -; clone size: -; V gene: TRBV19
CDR3 protein: CASSLAPLGQNTEAFF; CDR3 DNA: TGTGCCAGCAGCTTAGCGCCTCTCGGACAGAACACTGAAGCTTTCTTT; J gene: TRBJ1-1; D gene: -; clone size: few; V gene: TRBV7-9
CDR3 protein: CASSLDRTGGSDGYTF; CDR3 DNA: TGTGCCAGCAGCCTCGACCGGACAGGGGGCAGCGATGGCTACACCTTC; J gene: TRBJ1-2; D gene: TRBD1; clone size: few; V gene: TRBV5-4
CDR3 protein: CASSKVRQQYF; CDR3 DNA: TGTGCCAGCAGCAAAGTTCGTCAGCAGTACTTC; J gene: TRBJ2-7; D gene: -; clone size: once; V gene: TRBV21-1
CDR3 protein: CSQNGTADELAKNIQYF; CDR3 DNA: TGCAGCCAGAATGGGACGGCTGATGAGCTAGCCAAAAACATTCAGTACTTC; J gene: TRBJ2-4; D gene: -; clone size: -; V gene: TRBV29-1
CDR3 protein: CATSVAEPLGEQYF; CDR3 DNA: TGTGCCACCTCCGTAGCGGAGCCTCTAGGAGAGCAGTACTTC; J gene: TRBJ2-7; D gene: -; clone size: -; V gene: TRBV2
CDR3 protein: CASTEQGGGTDTQYF; CDR3 DNA: TGTGCCAGCACGGAACAGGGTGGGGGCACAGATACGCAGTATTTT; J gene: TRBJ2-3; D gene: -; clone size: -; V gene: TRBV5-6
CDR3 protein: CASSYRDRTDTQYF; CDR3 DNA: TGTGCCAGCAGTTACCGGGACCGCACAGATACGCAGTATTTT; J gene: TRBJ2-3; D gene: -; clone size: -; V gene: TRBV6-5